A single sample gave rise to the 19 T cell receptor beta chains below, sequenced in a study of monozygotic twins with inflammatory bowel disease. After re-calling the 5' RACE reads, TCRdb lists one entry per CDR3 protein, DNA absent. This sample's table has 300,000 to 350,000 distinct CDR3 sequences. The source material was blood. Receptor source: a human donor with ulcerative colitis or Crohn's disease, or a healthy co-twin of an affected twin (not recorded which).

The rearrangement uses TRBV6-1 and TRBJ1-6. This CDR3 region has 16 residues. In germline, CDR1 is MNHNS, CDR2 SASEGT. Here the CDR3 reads CASSTSDSSYNSPLHF.

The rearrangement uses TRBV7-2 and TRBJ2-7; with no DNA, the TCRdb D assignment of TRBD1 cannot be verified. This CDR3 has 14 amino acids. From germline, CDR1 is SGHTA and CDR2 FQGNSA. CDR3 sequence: CASSFKTGPYEQYF.

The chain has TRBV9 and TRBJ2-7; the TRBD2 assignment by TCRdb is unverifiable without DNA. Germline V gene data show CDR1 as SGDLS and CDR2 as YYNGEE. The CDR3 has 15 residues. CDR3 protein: CASSVTGTGSYEQYF. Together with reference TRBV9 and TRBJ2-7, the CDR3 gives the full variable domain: DSGVTQTPKHLITATGQRVTLRCSPRSGDLSVYWYQQSLDQGLQFLIQYYNGEERAKGNILERFSAQQFPDLHSELNLSSLELGDSALYFCASSVTGTGSYEQYFGPGTRLTVT.

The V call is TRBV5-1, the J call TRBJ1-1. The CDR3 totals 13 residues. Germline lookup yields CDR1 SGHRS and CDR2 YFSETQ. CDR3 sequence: CASSRASNTEAFF.

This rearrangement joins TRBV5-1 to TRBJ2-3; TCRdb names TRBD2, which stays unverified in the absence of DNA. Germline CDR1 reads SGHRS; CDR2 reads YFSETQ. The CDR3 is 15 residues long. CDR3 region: CASNGKGPRTDTQYF.

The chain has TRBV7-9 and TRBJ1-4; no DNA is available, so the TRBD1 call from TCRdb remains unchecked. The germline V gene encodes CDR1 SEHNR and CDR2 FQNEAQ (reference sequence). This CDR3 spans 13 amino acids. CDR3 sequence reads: CASSRQGGEKLFF. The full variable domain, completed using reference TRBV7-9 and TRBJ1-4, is DTGVSQNPRHKITKRGQNVTFRCDPISEHNRLYWYRQTLGQGPEFLTYFQNEAQLEKSRLLSDRFSAERPKGSFSTLEIQRTEQGDSAMYLCASSRQGGEKLFFGSGTQLSVL.

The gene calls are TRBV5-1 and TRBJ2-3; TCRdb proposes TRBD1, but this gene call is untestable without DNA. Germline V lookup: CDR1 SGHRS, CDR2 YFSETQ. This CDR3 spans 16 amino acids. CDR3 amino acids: CASSLRLGLEYDTQYF.

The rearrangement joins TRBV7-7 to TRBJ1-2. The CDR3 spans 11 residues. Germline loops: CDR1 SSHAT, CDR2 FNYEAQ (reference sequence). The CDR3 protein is CASSPWRGYTF.

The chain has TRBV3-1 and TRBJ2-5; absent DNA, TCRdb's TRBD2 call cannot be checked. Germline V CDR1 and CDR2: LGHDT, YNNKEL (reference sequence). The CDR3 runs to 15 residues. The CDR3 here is CASSLRLALTETQYF.

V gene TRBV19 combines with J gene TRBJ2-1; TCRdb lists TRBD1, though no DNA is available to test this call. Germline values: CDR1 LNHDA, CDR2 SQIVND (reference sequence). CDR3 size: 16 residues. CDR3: CASSTPEGGSRDEQFF.

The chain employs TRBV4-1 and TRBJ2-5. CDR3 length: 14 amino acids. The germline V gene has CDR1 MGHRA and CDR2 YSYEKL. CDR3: CASSVLFAGETQYF.

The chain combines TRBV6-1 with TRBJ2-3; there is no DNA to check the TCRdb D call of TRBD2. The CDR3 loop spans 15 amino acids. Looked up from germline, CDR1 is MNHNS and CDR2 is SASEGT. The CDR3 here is CASSLLAASTDTQYF.

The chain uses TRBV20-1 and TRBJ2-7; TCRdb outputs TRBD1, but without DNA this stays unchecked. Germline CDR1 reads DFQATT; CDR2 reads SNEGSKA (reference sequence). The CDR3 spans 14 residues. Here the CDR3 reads CSATRDTQSLEQYF.

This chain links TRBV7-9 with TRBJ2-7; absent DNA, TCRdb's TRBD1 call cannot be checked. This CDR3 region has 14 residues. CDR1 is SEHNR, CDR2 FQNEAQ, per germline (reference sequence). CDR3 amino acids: CASSLEQGAKEQYF.

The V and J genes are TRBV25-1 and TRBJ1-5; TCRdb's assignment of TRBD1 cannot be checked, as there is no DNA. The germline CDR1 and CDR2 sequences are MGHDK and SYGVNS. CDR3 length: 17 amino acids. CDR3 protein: CASSDARGLHSNQPQHF.

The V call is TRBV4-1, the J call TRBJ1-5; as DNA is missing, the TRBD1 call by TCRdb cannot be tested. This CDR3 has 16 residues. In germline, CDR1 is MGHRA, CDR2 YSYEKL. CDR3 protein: CASSQVGRGANQPQHF.

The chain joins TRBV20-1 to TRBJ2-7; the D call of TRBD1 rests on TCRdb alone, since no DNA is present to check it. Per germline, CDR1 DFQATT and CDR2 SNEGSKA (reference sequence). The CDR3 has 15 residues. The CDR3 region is CSARTPGQGNLGQYF.

The CDR3 reads CASGGGNYGYTF. This chain joins TRBV6-1 and TRBJ1-2; TCRdb designates TRBD1, a call that cannot be tested without DNA. The CDR3 covers 12 residues. From germline, CDR1 is MNHNS and CDR2 SASEGT.

The CDR3 sequence: CASSYQGGQPQHF. V is TRBV12-3 or TRBV12-4 and J is TRBJ1-5. The CDR3 totals 13 residues.